One sample yielded the 14 T cell receptor beta chains listed below, sequenced in a study of long-term antiretroviral therapy in people with HIV. The assay used was immunoSEQ (version v3.0), run at survey level. Measured with immunoSEQ multiplex PCR; TCRdb has only the in-frame clones, and not every one. The table includes tens of thousands of clones, around 90% detected once. The sample consisted of unsorted PBMCs, taken 1.8 years after starting antiretroviral therapy. Every receptor here comes from a woman aged 18 to 35 with HIV.

The chain employs TRBV9 and TRBJ2-1, with D unresolved. Germline CDR1 is SGDLS and CDR2 is YYNGEE. The CDR3 is made up of 14 amino acids. Trimming shortened V by 3 bases and J by 4 bases, and 11 bases separated the two germline ends. DNA for the CDR3: TGTGCCAGCAGCGAGAGGACGGCATACAATGAGCAGTTCTTC. Its protein product is CASSERTAYNEQFF.

The CDR3 DNA sequence: TGTGCCAGCAATAGCGGGACTAGCACAGATACGCAGTATTTT. Encoded protein: CASNSGTSTDTQYF. The V and J genes are TRBV2 and TRBJ2-3; 8 nucleotides agree with TRBD2. The V gene's germline CDR1 is SNHLY and CDR2 FYNNEI. This CDR3 has 14 amino acids. With 7 bases clipped from V and 0 bases from J, the junction kept 3 bases outside the gene matches.

The chain is built from TRBV6-5 and TRBJ1-2; the D is unclear. V was trimmed by 0 bases and J by 2 bases, leaving 4 bases between them. The V gene's germline CDR1 is MNHEY and CDR2 SVGAGI. The length of the CDR3 is 13 residues. The CDR3, as DNA: TGTGCCAGCAGTTACTCGGGGAACTATGGCTACACCTTC. Encoded protein: CASSYSGNYGYTF.

The rearrangement links TRBV11-3 to TRBJ2-5; 10 bases are shared with TRBD2. The CDR3 totals 14 residues. Germline V gives CDR1 SGHNT, CDR2 YENEEA. Trimming at V came to 5 bases and at J to 5 bases, leaving 5 bases not matched to a gene. CDR3 loop: CASSAGTSVETQYF. The CDR3 DNA is TGTGCCAGCAGCGCCGGGACTAGCGTGGAGACCCAGTACTTC.

This chain joins TRBV27 and TRBJ1-1; D is unresolved. CDR3 size: 16 residues. V was cut by 3 bases and J by 4 bases, with 18 bases left in between. The V gene's germline CDR1 is MNHEY and CDR2 SMNVEV (reference sequence). CDR3 in DNA: TGTGCCAGCAGTTTCAAGGGAACGACTCGGGGCACTGAAGCTTTCTTT. Its protein is CASSFKGTTRGTEAFF.

Only one count was recorded for this clone. Other DNA sequences within the sample encode an identical CDR3. The J gene is TRBJ2-2, the V gene TRBV15, with 7 bases matching TRBD2. Germline lookup yields CDR1 LNHNV and CDR2 YYDKDF (reference sequence). Trimming took 0 bases from V and 5 from J; bases not matched to a gene: 3. This CDR3 spans 15 amino acids. The CDR3 coding sequence is TGTGCCACCAGCAGAGATAGGCGGGAGACCGGGGAGCTGTTTTTT. Its protein product is CATSRDRRETGELFF.

CDR3 protein: CASSEMGLYYEQYF. The CDR3 nucleotides are TGTGCCAGCAGCGAAATGGGACTCTACTACGAGCAGTACTTC. This sequence joins TRBV6-6 and TRBJ2-7; D possibly corresponds to TRBD2 (6 bases). CDR1 and CDR2 from the germline V gene are MNHNY and SVGAGI (reference sequence). Trimming removed 6 bases at V and 3 bases at J, with 15 bases between. CDR3 length equals 14 residues.

The CDR3 reads CASSLGIAGANVLTF. In DNA form, the CDR3 reads TGTGCCAGCAGCTTGGGCATAGCCGGGGCCAACGTCCTGACTTTC. J is TRBJ2-6 and V is TRBV7-2, with D unclear. The V end was cut by 3 bases, the J end by 4 bases, with 10 bases between. Germline V gives CDR1 SGHTA, CDR2 FQGNSA. This CDR3 is 15 amino acids long.

The rearrangement links TRBV25-1 to TRBJ2-7; TRBD1 or TRBD2 may be the D gene (7 bases each). CDR3 length equals 16 residues. The V end lost 3 bases, the J end lost 5 bases, and 20 bases lay between the germline ends. The germline V gene encodes CDR1 MGHDK and CDR2 SYGVNS. CDR3 region: CASSDQGGINRNEQYF. The CDR3 DNA reads as TGTGCCAGCAGTGACCAGGGGGGGATTAATCGGAACGAGCAGTACTTC.

The DNA of the CDR3 is TGTGCCAGCAGTCTTCTAAGCTCCTACAATGAGCAGTTCTTC. Its translation is CASSLLSSYNEQFF. This chain links TRBV28 with TRBJ2-1, with no clear D. Trimming removed 5 bases at V and 0 bases at J, with 8 bases between. Germline V lookup: CDR1 MDHEN, CDR2 SYDVKM. The CDR3 runs to 14 residues.

By share of the sample, this clone is medium-sized. The chain has TRBV5-1 and TRBJ1-2; possible D gene TRBD1, 6 bases. The germline V gene has CDR1 SGHRS and CDR2 YFSETQ. The CDR3 extends over 11 amino acids. The V and J ends lost 4 bases and 8 bases respectively, with 9 bases between them. The CDR3 here is CASSLGGGYTF. In nucleotides, the CDR3 is TGCGCCAGCAGCCTAGGGGGAGGCTACACCTTC.

The CDR3 coding sequence is TGTGCCAGCTCACCAGGGGAAAACTATGGCTACACCTTC. Amino acid sequence: CASSPGENYGYTF. V usage is TRBV18 and J usage is TRBJ1-2; D is ambiguous. This CDR3 is built from 13 residues. Per germline, CDR1 KGHSH and CDR2 LQKENI. V lost 2 bases and J lost 2, with 6 bases in between.

The chain carries TRBV2 and TRBJ2-5; TRBD1 is a possible D gene (5 bases). The germline gives CDR1 SNHLY, CDR2 FYNNEI. This CDR3 is 14 amino acids long. The germline V and J ends were trimmed by 3 bases and 2 bases, with 10 bases remaining between them. In DNA, the CDR3 is TGTGCCAGCAGTGACTTGACAGCACAAGAGACCCAGTACTTC. Protein: CASSDLTAQETQYF.

The CDR3 coding sequence is TGTGCCAGCAGCCGCCGGGACAGAGAGCAGGATGGCTACACCTTC. This codes for CASSRRDREQDGYTF. The genes are TRBV5-4 and TRBJ1-2; 7 nucleotides line up with TRBD1. V was pared by 4 bases and J by 6 bases, with 12 bases of the junction left unmatched. CDR1 and CDR2 from the germline V gene are SGHNT and YYREEE (reference sequence). This CDR3 is 15 amino acids long.